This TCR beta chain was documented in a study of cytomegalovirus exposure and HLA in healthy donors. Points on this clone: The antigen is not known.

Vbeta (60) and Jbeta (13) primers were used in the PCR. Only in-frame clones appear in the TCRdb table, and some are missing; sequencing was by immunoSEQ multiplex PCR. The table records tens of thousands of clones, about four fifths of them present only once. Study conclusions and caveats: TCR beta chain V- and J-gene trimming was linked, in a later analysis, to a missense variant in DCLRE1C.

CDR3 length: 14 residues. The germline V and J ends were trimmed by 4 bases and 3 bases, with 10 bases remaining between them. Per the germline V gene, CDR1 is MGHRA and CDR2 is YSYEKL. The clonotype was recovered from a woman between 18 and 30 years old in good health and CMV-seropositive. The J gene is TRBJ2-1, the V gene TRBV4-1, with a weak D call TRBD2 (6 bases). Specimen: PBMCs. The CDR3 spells CASSPGLVYNEQFF. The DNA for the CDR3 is TGCGCCAGCAGCCCGGGACTGGTCTACAATGAGCAGTTCTTC.